This TCR beta chain was sequenced in a study of OX40 agonist ivuxolimab in advanced cancers. In the study overall: The treatment was a fully human IgG2 OX40 agonist, ivuxolimab. Dose-escalation patients had hepatocellular carcinoma, melanoma, renal cell or head and neck cancer. Study observations and caveats: Expanded clones were, on average, more numerous among CD8+ T cells than CD4+.

Method: immunoSEQ multiplex PCR; TCRdb's copy keeps in-frame clones and lacks some. This repertoire shows about 22,000 clones, almost 85% found once; its top ten account for less than 65%. This CDR3 is 18 amino acids long. The germline V and J ends were trimmed by 8 bases and 0 bases, with 23 bases remaining between them. Germline lookup yields CDR1 MDHEN and CDR2 SYDVKM. If patients had autoimmune disease history or systemic immunosuppression, they were excluded. On this clone: Its matching antigen is unknown.

V and J are TRBV28 and TRBJ1-5; tentatively, D is TRBD1 (5 bases). The sample consisted of CD4+ or CD8+ T cells sorted from blood, taken in a trial of the OX40 agonist ivuxolimab. The clonotype comes from an adult with an advanced solid tumor such as melanoma, head and neck, liver or kidney cancer. The CDR3, as DNA: TGTGCCAGCCAAGACCTCGCGGGGGGTGTATATAGCAATCAGCCCCAGCATTTT. Translation: CASQDLAGGVYSNQPQHF.